The clone carrying this T cell receptor beta chain was recorded only once. This CDR3 has 17 residues. Germline V gene data show CDR1 as SEHNR and CDR2 as FQNEAQ (reference sequence). The ends lost 1 base at V and 7 bases at J; junction bases unmatched: 8. These data come from a study of long-term antiretroviral therapy in people with HIV. Assay version v3.0 of immunoSEQ was used, and it was run at survey level. Repertoires were generated with immunoSEQ multiplex PCR, while TCRdb's copy carries only in-frame clones and drops some. The data contain approximately 20,000 clones, around four fifths of them singletons.

Sequencing used unsorted PBMCs, obtained 1.6 years after starting antiretroviral therapy. This chain links TRBV7-9 with TRBJ2-2, with 11 nucleotides matching TRBD2. The TCR comes from a man aged 35 to 55 with HIV. The chain's CDR3 is CASSLGLAGRGGGELFF. The DNA for the CDR3 is TGTGCCAGCAGCTTAGGACTAGCGGGGCGTGGCGGCGGGGAGCTGTTTTTT.